A selection of T cell receptor beta chains follows, all from one sample in a study of response to subunit inactivated influenza vaccine. Each CDR3 protein is one row after TCRdb ran MiXCR on the RT-PCR reads. This sample yields around 320,000 distinct CDR3 sequences, of which 20% to 25% are seen a single time; under 13% belongs to the top ten. The source was PBMCs from blood, collected approximately 22 months after vaccination. Receptors originate from a man aged 50-75 years who received an inactivated influenza vaccine. The CDR3 runs from the conserved cysteine through the conserved F or W. Each record gives: D gene, J gene, clone size, V gene, CDR3 protein, CDR3 DNA. A D gene is named only where the DNA matches it firmly. Expanded clones are given a class, and other clones once, few, many or no size at all.

TRBD2 | TRBJ2-3 | . | TRBV28 | CASSLSAGVSADTQYF | TGTGCCAGCAGTTTATCTGCGGGAGTGTCGGCAGATACGCAGTATTTT
. | TRBJ1-6 | . | TRBV4-3 | CASSRSYNMYNSPLHF | TGCGCCAGCAGCCGCTCCTATAACATGTATAATTCACCCCTCCACTTT
TRBD2 | TRBJ2-1 | . | TRBV4-3 | CASSQDLTAGGYNEQFF | TGCGCCAGCAGCCAAGATCTTACAGCGGGAGGCTACAATGAGCAGTTCTTC
TRBD2 | TRBJ2-7 | . | TRBV4-2 | CASSQGTSGGPYEQYF | TGTGCCAGCAGCCAGGGGACTAGCGGGGGCCCCTACGAGCAGTACTTC
. | TRBJ1-1 | few | TRBV25-1 | CASRTWGVQDTEAFF | TGTGCCAGCAGAACTTGGGGAGTTCAGGACACTGAAGCTTTCTTT
. | TRBJ1-1 | . | TRBV15 | CATSTRKGEAFF | TGTGCCACCAGCACCCGAAAGGGGGAAGCTTTCTTT
TRBD2 | TRBJ2-1 | . | TRBV7-3 | CASSLKVGGTNEQFF | TGTGCCAGCAGCTTAAAAGTGGGAGGGACCAATGAGCAGTTCTTC
. | TRBJ2-7 | . | TRBV18 | CASSPPATGYEQYF | TGTGCCAGCTCACCACCCGCGACGGGCTACGAGCAGTACTTC
TRBD1 | TRBJ2-1 | . | TRBV11-2 | CASSSLADRAYNEQFF | TGTGCCAGCAGCTCCCTCGCGGACAGGGCGTACAATGAGCAGTTCTTC
. | TRBJ1-6 | many | TRBV6-5 | CASSYSNLGVYNSPLHF | TGTGCCAGCAGTTACTCGAATTTAGGGGTATATAATTCACCCCTCCACTTT
TRBD2 | TRBJ2-3 | . | TRBV11-2 | CASSLDLSGGASDTQYF | TGTGCCAGCAGCTTAGATCTCAGCGGGGGCGCGTCAGATACGCAGTATTTT
. | TRBJ1-1 | few | TRBV12-3/TRBV12-4 | CASSLIGTNTEAFF | TGTGCCAGCAGTTTAATAGGGACGAACACTGAAGCTTTCTTT
TRBD1 | TRBJ1-4 | many | TRBV7-8 | CASTRSPTGGSTNEKLFF | TGTGCCAGCACCCGTTCACCGACAGGGGGCTCAACTAATGAAAAACTGTTTTTT
. | TRBJ2-5 | . | TRBV10-1 | CASSGSGQETQYF | TGCGCCAGCAGTGGGTCTGGCCAAGAGACCCAGTACTTC
. | TRBJ1-3 | few | TRBV4-1 | CASSQGARGNTIYF | TGCGCCAGCAGCCAGGGGGCTCGAGGAAACACCATATATTTT
TRBD2 | TRBJ2-1 | . | TRBV24-1 | CATSALGRGGYNEQFF | TGTGCCACCAGTGCACTCGGTCGGGGGGGATACAATGAGCAGTTCTTC
TRBD2 | TRBJ2-7 | . | TRBV28 | CASRGGRKNEQYF | TGTGCCAGCAGAGGCGGGAGGAAGAACGAGCAGTACTTC
. | TRBJ1-2 | few | TRBV5-5 | CASSPRREYGYTF | TGTGCCAGCAGCCCACGGAGAGAGTATGGCTACACCTTC
. | TRBJ1-1 | many | TRBV12-3/TRBV12-4 | CASSLARITEAFF | TGTGCCAGCAGTTTAGCGCGAATAACTGAAGCTTTCTTT
TRBD2 | TRBJ2-1 | few | TRBV12-3/TRBV12-4 | CASSRYGPGLAGGQSEQFF | TGTGCCAGCAGTCGCTATGGACCGGGACTAGCGGGAGGGCAAAGTGAGCAGTTCTTC
. | TRBJ2-2 | . | TRBV6-5 | CASSYNVGGDTGELFF | TGTGCCAGCAGTTACAACGTGGGGGGAGACACCGGGGAGCTGTTTTTT
. | TRBJ1-2 | few | TRBV6-5 | CASSYFGGLNYGYTF | TGTGCCAGCAGTTACTTCGGGGGACTAAACTATGGCTACACCTTC
. | TRBJ2-3 | . | TRBV20-1 | CSARRSNTQYF | TGCAGTGCCCGCCGATCAAATACGCAGTATTTT
. | TRBJ2-1 | . | TRBV3-1 | CASSQGPNEQFF | TGTGCCAGCAGCCAAGGTCCCAATGAGCAGTTCTTC
TRBD2 | TRBJ2-1 | few | TRBV24-1 | CATSTSGRSGSYNEQFF | TGTGCCACCAGTACTAGCGGGAGATCTGGCTCCTACAATGAGCAGTTCTTC
. | TRBJ1-2 | . | TRBV5-1 | CASSLEPSGYGYTF | TGCGCCAGCAGCTTGGAGCCTTCGGGCTATGGCTACACCTTC
. | TRBJ1-1 | . | TRBV19 | CASNDGQHTEAFF | TGTGCCAGTAATGACGGACAGCACACTGAAGCTTTCTTT
. | TRBJ2-5 | . | TRBV6-6 | CASRRGGETQYF | TGTGCCAGCAGAAGGGGGGGAGAGACCCAGTACTTC
. | TRBJ1-2 | few | TRBV20-1 | CSARPDAGYTF | TGCAGTGCTAGACCAGACGCTGGCTACACCTTC
. | TRBJ2-5 | . | TRBV20-1 | CSARGATGQETQYF | TGCAGTGCGAGGGGGGCGACAGGGCAAGAGACCCAGTACTTC
. | TRBJ2-2 | few | TRBV27 | CASSFSFTAGELFF | TGTGCCAGCAGTTTCTCGTTTACCGCCGGGGAGCTGTTTTTT
TRBD1 | TRBJ1-6 | . | TRBV20-1 | CSARGGTDNSPLHF | TGCAGTGCCAGAGGGGGGACAGATAATTCACCCCTCCACTTT
TRBD1 | TRBJ1-5 | . | TRBV19 | CASSGTGGRQPQHF | TGTGCCAGTAGCGGGACAGGGGGACGTCAGCCCCAGCATTTT
. | TRBJ1-1 | few | TRBV20-1 | CSAPWQVNTEAFF | TGCAGTGCCCCGTGGCAGGTAAACACTGAAGCTTTCTTT
. | TRBJ1-1 | few | TRBV7-2 | CASSSRGVRGTEAFF | TGTGCCAGCAGCTCTAGGGGGGTCAGGGGCACTGAAGCTTTCTTT
TRBD1 | TRBJ1-2 | few | TRBV28 | CASSSGTGIGGYTF | TGTGCCAGCAGTTCCGGGACAGGGATCGGTGGCTACACCTTC
. | TRBJ2-2 | . | TRBV6-2/TRBV6-3 | CASRKDRRTTGELFF | TGTGCCAGCAGAAAGGACAGACGAACCACCGGGGAGCTGTTTTTT
. | TRBJ2-7 | . | TRBV20-1 | CSARAGTYEQYF | TGCAGTGCTAGAGCCGGGACCTACGAGCAGTACTTC
. | TRBJ1-2 | few | TRBV6-6 | CASRSYGYTF | TGTGCCAGCAGGAGCTATGGCTACACCTTC
TRBD1 | TRBJ2-1 | . | TRBV9 | CASSVDGISNIVGTGIPSGNEQFF | TGTGCCAGCAGCGTGGACGGTATTAGTAACATTGTGGGGACAGGGATTCCTTCCGGCAATGAGCAGTTCTTC
. | TRBJ2-3 | . | TRBV6-2/TRBV6-3 | CASEDDGSRQDTQYF | TGTGCCAGCGAGGATGACGGGAGTAGACAAGATACGCAGTATTTT
. | TRBJ2-7 | . | TRBV7-2 | CASSPGWEQYF | TGTGCCAGCTCCCCGGGGTGGGAGCAGTACTTC
. | TRBJ1-3 | . | TRBV25-1 | CASSEAGFGNTIYF | TGTGCCAGCAGTGAAGCAGGGTTCGGAAACACCATATATTTT
TRBD2 | TRBJ2-1 | . | TRBV10-3 | CAISYGLAGNNEQFF | TGTGCCATCAGTTACGGACTAGCGGGGAACAATGAGCAGTTCTTC
. | TRBJ2-3 | . | TRBV10-3 | CAISESGDTQYF | TGTGCCATCAGTGAGTCCGGAGATACGCAGTATTTT
. | TRBJ2-7 | . | TRBV7-9 | CASSSRGPNYEQYF | TGTGCCAGCAGTAGTCGCGGACCTAACTACGAGCAGTACTTC
. | TRBJ2-3 | few | TRBV15 | CATSRDSQTSDTQYF | TGTGCCACCAGCAGAGATTCACAGACTTCAGATACGCAGTATTTT
. | TRBJ1-2 | . | TRBV7-8 | CASSSRDDSGYTF | TGTGCCAGCAGCTCACGGGACGATTCTGGCTACACCTTC
. | TRBJ2-7 | . | TRBV5-6 | CASSFGAGFPYEQYF | TGTGCCAGCAGCTTTGGGGCAGGGTTTCCCTACGAGCAGTACTTC
. | TRBJ2-5 | . | TRBV9 | CASSVGVLSIRETQYF | TGTGCCAGCAGCGTAGGCGTACTATCGATTCGGGAGACCCAGTACTTC
TRBD2 | TRBJ2-2 | . | TRBV5-5 | CASRKTSGNTGELFF | TGTGCCAGCAGAAAGACTAGCGGGAACACCGGGGAGCTGTTTTTT